This T cell receptor beta chain was retrieved from a study of vaccination effects on CD4 cells after COVID-19. At the level of the study: Participants completed two doses of the BNT162b2 or mRNA-1273 vaccine.

Study results and caveats: Healthy vaccinees' vaccine-induced clones included only 1 of 255 that recognized common cold coronaviruses. Early post-infection timepoints were missing from the study, which also had few convalescent patients.

Clones were sequenced by immunoSEQ multiplex PCR, and TCRdb holds only the in-frame ones, with some missing. The table has roughly 35,000 clones, over 65% seen once; the top ten hold more than 13%. This clone was counted a few times. The target antigen is unknown. Before any sequencing was done, the ViraFEST assay used viral peptide pools to expand antigen-specific CD4+ T cells. Subsequent to a culture period of about ten days, CD4+ T cells were isolated. According to the study, vaccine recipients showed no prior SARS-CoV-2 infection and negative nucleocapsid antibodies. A few million PBMC were placed in each well, which was supplemented with 10 IU/ml IL-2 and roughly 10 ug/ml peptides. The TCR comes from a human donor who received a COVID-19 vaccine. Sequenced material: CD4+ T cells from PBMCs cultured with HCoV-OC43 spike peptides, taken before COVID-19 vaccination. Subset indicated: HCoV-OC43 spike overlapping peptide pool stimulation.

Written as DNA, the CDR3 is TGTGCCAGCAGCCCTCGAGGGACATTCGACAGTGCAACTAATGAAAAACTGTTTTTT. This codes for CASSPRGTFDSATNEKLFF. The rearrangement links TRBV9 to TRBJ1-4; D possibly corresponds to TRBD1 (6 bases). Germline V lookup: CDR1 SGDLS, CDR2 YYNGEE. The length of the CDR3 is 19 residues. Trimming stripped 4 bases from V and 0 bases from J, with 22 bases between.